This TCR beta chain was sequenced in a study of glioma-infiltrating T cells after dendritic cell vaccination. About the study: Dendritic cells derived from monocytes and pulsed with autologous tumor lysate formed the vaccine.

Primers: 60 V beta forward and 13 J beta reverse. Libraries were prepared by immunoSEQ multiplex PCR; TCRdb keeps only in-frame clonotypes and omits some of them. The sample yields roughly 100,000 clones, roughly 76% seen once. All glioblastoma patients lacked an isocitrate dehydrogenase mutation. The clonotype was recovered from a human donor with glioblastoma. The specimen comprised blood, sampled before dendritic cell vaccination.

The CDR3 here is CASRQGAINEQYF. Here the CDR3 DNA reads TGTGCCAGCCGACAGGGGGCCATCAACGAGCAGTACTTC. The J gene is TRBJ2-7, the V gene TRBV6-5; 10 bases align to TRBD1. Germline CDR1 is MNHEY and CDR2 is SVGAGI. Trimming at V came to 8 bases and at J to 5 bases, leaving 6 bases not matched to a gene. The CDR3 is 13 residues long.